A single T cell receptor (beta chain) is shown here with its context. This sample is part of a study of cytomegalovirus exposure and HLA in healthy donors. 60 Vbeta and 13 Jbeta primers were used in PCR. Repertoires were generated with immunoSEQ multiplex PCR, while TCRdb's copy carries only in-frame clones and drops some. This table has 210,000 or so clones, 75% to 80% appearing once. Germline values: CDR1 SGHTA, CDR2 FQGNSA. The CDR3 loop spans 15 amino acids. The ends lost 3 bases at V and 4 bases at J; junction bases unmatched: 2. V and J are TRBV7-2 and TRBJ2-7; 14 bases agree with TRBD2. The sequence derives from a woman aged 25 to 45 in good health and CMV-seropositive. Sequencing used PBMCs. DNA for the CDR3: TGTGCCAGCAGCTTCAGGACTAGCGGGAGGTACGAGCAGTACTTC. Translating gives CASSFRTSGRYEQYF.